This T cell receptor beta chain was retrieved from a study of T cells in Graves' hyperthyroidism and ophthalmopathy. About the study: Initial diagnosis, before any treatment, was when peripheral blood was collected.

As for this clonotype: What it binds is not known.

The diagnoses drew upon clinical symptoms, serum thyroxine and TRAb, thyroid ultrasound and orbital computed tomography. V was shortened by 6 bases and J by 6 bases, with 17 bases between the two germline ends. CDR3 length equals 14 residues. Germline V gene sequence: CDR1 LNHDA, CDR2 SQIVND (reference sequence). General study results and limits: Most expanded thyroid clonotypes above 0.001 recurred in blood. The model foresaw ophthalmopathy a median around 6 months prior to onset.

RNA transcripts yielded amplified TCR beta CDR3 regions. HTBI primers drove first-round RT-PCR of the TCR CDR3. From the multiplex PCR reads, TCRdb called clonotypes with MiXCR, one entry per CDR3 protein. The sample carries about 500,000 distinct CDR3 sequences, roughly a sixth recorded once. The chain combines TRBV19 with TRBJ1-1; D gene uncertain. Sequencing input: blood. The sequence came from a woman in her twenties or thirties with Graves' ophthalmopathy. CDR3 nucleotide sequence: TGTGCCAGTAGGGCGGGCGGGATGAGCGCTGAAGCTTTCTTT. It specifies CASRAGGMSAEAFF.